The clone carrying this TCR beta chain was counted at least ten times. Its antigen remains unidentified. CDR1 is SGHTA and CDR2 is FQGNSA in the germline V gene. This CDR3 spans 15 amino acids. Trimming removed 1 base from V and 0 bases from J, with 4 bases in between. A single record per CDR3 protein comes from TCRdb applying MiXCR to the reads. The sample has about 310,000 distinct CDR3 sequences, about a sixth seen once. These data belong to a study of T cell repertoires in cytomegalovirus infection. Study observations and caveats: Dominating the ex vivo response were HLA-C-restricted CMV-specific TCR beta clonotypes.

Sequenced input: PBMCs. The chain links TRBV7-2 to TRBJ2-6; no clear D gene. This clonotype was sampled from a human donor in good health (CMV status not recorded). Some clones in this sample may be carry-over from other donors' samples. The CDR3: CASSLGSSGANVLTF. In DNA, the CDR3 is TGTGCCAGCAGCTTAGGCTCCTCTGGGGCCAACGTCCTGACTTTC.